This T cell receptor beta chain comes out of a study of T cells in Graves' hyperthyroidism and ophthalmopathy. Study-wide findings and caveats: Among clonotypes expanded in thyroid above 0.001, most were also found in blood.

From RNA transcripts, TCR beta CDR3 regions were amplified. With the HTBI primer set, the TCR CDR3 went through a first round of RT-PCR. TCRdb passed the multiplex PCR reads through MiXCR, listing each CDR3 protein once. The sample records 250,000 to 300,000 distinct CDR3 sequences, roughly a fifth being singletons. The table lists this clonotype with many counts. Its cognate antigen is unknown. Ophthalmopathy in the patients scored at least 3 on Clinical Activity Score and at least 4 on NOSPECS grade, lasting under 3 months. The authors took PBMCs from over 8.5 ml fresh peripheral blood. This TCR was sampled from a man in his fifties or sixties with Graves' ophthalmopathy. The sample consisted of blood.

CDR3: CSARRGAEGEKLFF. The CDR3, as DNA: TGCAGTGCTAGAAGGGGGGCGGAGGGTGAAAAACTGTTTTTT. The rearrangement links TRBV20-1 to TRBJ1-4; D possibly corresponds to TRBD1 (6 bases). Germline CDR1 reads DFQATT; CDR2 reads SNEGSKA (reference sequence). The V end was cut by 2 bases, the J end by 7 bases, with 14 bases between. CDR3 length equals 14 residues.